This T cell receptor (beta chain) stems from a study of molecular identifiers for immune sequencing clone quantification (dated by TCRdb to 2016 to 2019). In the study overall: In a replicate experiment, RNA from about 19,000 or 110,000 naive CD8 T cells was split into five aliquots, four of which were sequenced. This methods study benchmarked molecular-identifier clustering-based TCR repertoire sequencing (MIDCIRS) and TCR RNA copy counting, using CD8 T cells to do so.

Overall study outcomes, separate from this receptor: The sizes of highly expanded clones could end up underestimated when identical TCR molecules share a barcode. Approximately 3.1 recovered TCR RNA copies per cell were obtained by modeling, versus about 9.7 by digital PCR, implying a capture efficiency of about 30%. Naive libraries contained spiked-in Jurkat TCR RNA (roughly 10 copies' worth), which is not part of the donor repertoire. Without barcode sub-clustering, chimeric consensus sequences inflated TCR diversity; chimeras reached as high as 47%. In CMV-specific effector cells, over 99% of molecules were held by clones above 20 RNA copies, whereas under 1% of molecules were held by such clones in naive cells. Spiked-in Jurkat TCR RNA equivalent to a single cell was reported to be detectable even among 850,000 to 1,000,000 naive CD8 T cells.

Libraries were made using PCR. Data came from a NextSeq 500. Preparation of bulk TCR libraries followed a previously described approach, with the TCR primers listed in Table S5. Purification of total RNA was performed with the Qiagen AllPrep DNA/RNA kit. Before any analysis, reads coming from multiple sequencing runs of the same library were combined into one pool. On the study's bioinformatics: Reads were retained only if their TCR constant sequence matched exactly, and those retained reads were trimmed to 150 nt and grouped according to their 12-nt molecular barcodes. Reads in each barcode group were sub-clustered using a 15% Levenshtein threshold, and a quality-weighted consensus sequence was built for each RNA molecule. Non-functional sequences were discarded, and so were lower-count sequences lying one edit away from another sequence. On the basis of fitting two negative binomial distributions, barcode sub-clusters with fewer than 20% of the maximum read count were discarded. TCRdb handled the public reads itself, with Q25 trimming in fastp and clone calling in MiXCR, and kept productive beta chains. Each CDR3 protein gets just one entry, which takes the most common genes and DNA from the rows behind it. TCRdb's processing, not the authors', yielded these V and J calls. Counted in this sample were about 86,000 distinct CDR3 sequences; about 23% of them appeared once. The ten largest clonotypes hold around 0.77% of the sample.

Libraries of naive CD8 T cells were built from anywhere between roughly 17,000 and 1,100,000 sorted cells, with 10%, 30% or 50% of the purified RNA used. On a BD FACSAria II, naive CD8 T cells were FACS-sorted as CD8+CD4-CCR7+CD45RA+ and collected into RLT Plus buffer. To test detection sensitivity, Jurkat RNA equivalent to roughly eleven TCR copies was spiked into samples of about 19,000-1,000,000 naive CD8 T cells. Enrichment of CD8 T cells was performed with RosetteSep CD8+ T Cell Enrichment Cocktail and Ficoll-Paque, after which ACK red cell lysis was carried out. The CDR1 and CDR2 encoded by the germline V gene are MGHRA and YSYEKL. Inclusive of the bounding cysteine and phenylalanine, the CDR3 is 15 residues long. The read is trimmed to its CDR3 DNA, 45 bases read in frame from base 1. The V end loses 0 bases and the J end loses 6 bases, and a stretch of 14 bases separates them. Comment on this clonotype: Its antigen has not been determined. It has no much larger one-base neighbor in the sample; base qualities were not kept.

The sample was naive CD8+ T cells from blood, with Jurkat cell RNA spiked in. Explained via the paper, the cell subset or site label denotes: FACS-sorted CD8+CD4-CCR7+CD45RA+ naive T cells. This TCR derives from a human donor in good health. Some libraries in this study had Jurkat cell RNA spiked in. The sequence joins TRBV4-1 to TRBJ1-1; matching of 6 bases hints at TRBD1 as the D gene. The DNA sequence is given as TGCGCCAGCAGCCAAGAGGGGGCAGGGATCCCTGAAGCTTTCTTT. Translated, it gives CASSQEGAGIPEAFF.